These T cell receptor beta chains were read from a single sample in a study of blood T cell repertoires in COVID-19. Produced via immunoSEQ multiplex PCR; TCRdb's table is partial and in-frame only. Of 150,000 to 200,000 clones listed, approximately 80% were seen once; the top ten hold roughly 9%. The sample taken for sequencing was peripheral blood. Receptors originate from a woman older than 75 with active or convalescent COVID-19. The CDR3 runs from the conserved cysteine through the conserved F or W. Fields, in order: D gene, clone size, CDR3 length, V gene, J gene, CDR3 DNA, CDR3 protein. D genes are given only for firm matches. Where a row states a size, it is once, few, many or the class of an expanded clone; other rows omit it.

d_call: -; clone_size: -; cdr3_length: 17; v_call: TRBV5-1; j_call: TRBJ2-1; cdr3_nt: TGCGCCAGCAGCTCCTCTCTGGCTAGCCGACTGGTCGATGAGCAGTTCTTC; cdr3_aa: CASSSSLASRLVDEQFF
d_call: -; clone_size: -; cdr3_length: 13; v_call: TRBV29-1; j_call: TRBJ2-3; cdr3_nt: TGCAGCGTTGAAGATGGACTTGGAGATACGCAGTATTTT; cdr3_aa: CSVEDGLGDTQYF
d_call: -; clone_size: -; cdr3_length: 15; v_call: TRBV12-5; j_call: TRBJ1-5; cdr3_nt: TGTGCTAGTGGTTTGGGTCAGGGGATTGATCAGCCCCAGCATTTT; cdr3_aa: CASGLGQGIDQPQHF
d_call: TRBD2; clone_size: -; cdr3_length: 18; v_call: TRBV5-1; j_call: TRBJ2-5; cdr3_nt: TGCGCCAGCAGCCCCCGGTCCCAAGCGGGGGCGCCCGGAGAGACCCAGTACTTC; cdr3_aa: CASSPRSQAGAPGETQYF
d_call: -; clone_size: -; cdr3_length: 12; v_call: TRBV7-2; j_call: TRBJ2-1; cdr3_nt: TGTGCCAGCAGTTCAGGGTGGAATGAGCAGTTCTTC; cdr3_aa: CASSSGWNEQFF
d_call: -; clone_size: -; cdr3_length: 14; v_call: TRBV5-1; j_call: TRBJ2-7; cdr3_nt: TGCGCCAGCAGCTTGGAAGTCAAGAGCTACGAGCAGTACTTC; cdr3_aa: CASSLEVKSYEQYF
d_call: TRBD2; clone_size: once; cdr3_length: 16; v_call: TRBV4-1; j_call: TRBJ2-2; cdr3_nt: TGCGCCAGCAGCCAGGGACTAGCGGGGGCCTCCGGGGAGCTGTTTTTT; cdr3_aa: CASSQGLAGASGELFF
d_call: -; clone_size: -; cdr3_length: 17; v_call: TRBV12-5; j_call: TRBJ1-1; cdr3_nt: TGTGCTAGTGGTTTGGTCCAAAACACAGGGAAAGACACTGAAGCTTTCTTT; cdr3_aa: CASGLVQNTGKDTEAFF
d_call: TRBD1; clone_size: -; cdr3_length: 14; v_call: TRBV5-6; j_call: TRBJ1-2; cdr3_nt: TGTGCCAGCAGCTTGACCGGACAGGCCTATGGCTACACCTTC; cdr3_aa: CASSLTGQAYGYTF
d_call: TRBD1; clone_size: -; cdr3_length: 15; v_call: TRBV27; j_call: TRBJ2-2; cdr3_nt: TGTGCCAGCACCCAAGGGACAGTGAACACCGGGGAGCTGTTTTTT; cdr3_aa: CASTQGTVNTGELFF
d_call: TRBD1; clone_size: -; cdr3_length: 13; v_call: TRBV18; j_call: TRBJ1-5; cdr3_nt: TGTGCCAGCACACAGGGGGCAAATCAGCCCCAGCATTTT; cdr3_aa: CASTQGANQPQHF
d_call: -; clone_size: -; cdr3_length: 14; v_call: TRBV11-2; j_call: TRBJ1-1; cdr3_nt: TGTGCCAGCAGCTTTGGGGAGTCGAATACTGAAGCTTTCTTT; cdr3_aa: CASSFGESNTEAFF
d_call: -; clone_size: -; cdr3_length: 16; v_call: TRBV21-1; j_call: TRBJ2-5; cdr3_nt: TGTGCCAGCAGCAGGGGAGGGACCGCTTTCGGAGAGACCCAGTACTTC; cdr3_aa: CASSRGGTAFGETQYF
d_call: -; clone_size: -; cdr3_length: 13; v_call: TRBV19; j_call: TRBJ1-1; cdr3_nt: TGTGCCAGTAGTGATACACAGGCAACTGAAGCTTTCTTT; cdr3_aa: CASSDTQATEAFF
d_call: -; clone_size: -; cdr3_length: 13; v_call: TRBV27; j_call: TRBJ1-2; cdr3_nt: TGTGCCAGCAGTAGGAACAGAGACTATGGCTACACCTTC; cdr3_aa: CASSRNRDYGYTF
d_call: -; clone_size: -; cdr3_length: 17; v_call: TRBV4-3; j_call: TRBJ1-4; cdr3_nt: TGCGCCAGCAGCCAAGAAAGGGTGGCAGGGACTAATGAAAAACTGTTTTTT; cdr3_aa: CASSQERVAGTNEKLFF
d_call: -; clone_size: -; cdr3_length: 16; v_call: TRBV19; j_call: TRBJ1-1; cdr3_nt: TGTGCCAGTAGTACTCCTAACAGGGCCCGGACCACTGAAGCTTTCTTT; cdr3_aa: CASSTPNRARTTEAFF
d_call: -; clone_size: -; cdr3_length: 14; v_call: TRBV6-6; j_call: TRBJ2-3; cdr3_nt: TGTGCCAGCAGTTTAGGGGGAGAGGCAGATACGCAGTATTTT; cdr3_aa: CASSLGGEADTQYF
d_call: -; clone_size: -; cdr3_length: 16; v_call: TRBV21-1; j_call: TRBJ1-4; cdr3_nt: TGTGCCAGCAGCACAAGGACAGTCGCAACTAATGAAAAACTGTTTTTT; cdr3_aa: CASSTRTVATNEKLFF
d_call: TRBD2; clone_size: once; cdr3_length: 16; v_call: TRBV3-1/TRBV3-2; j_call: TRBJ2-1; cdr3_nt: TGTGCCAGCAGCCAAGTTGGCGGGGGGACTAGAAATGAGCAGTTCTTC; cdr3_aa: CASSQVGGGTRNEQFF
d_call: -; clone_size: few; cdr3_length: 15; v_call: TRBV7-9; j_call: TRBJ1-1; cdr3_nt: TGTGCCAGCACCCCGGGGGAGGCCGTGAACACTGAAGCTTTCTTT; cdr3_aa: CASTPGEAVNTEAFF
d_call: -; clone_size: -; cdr3_length: 16; v_call: TRBV4-3; j_call: TRBJ1-4; cdr3_nt: TGCGCCAGCAGCCGGACGGTGACGGGGGGTAATGAAAAACTGTTTTTT; cdr3_aa: CASSRTVTGGNEKLFF
d_call: TRBD1; clone_size: -; cdr3_length: 15; v_call: TRBV6-5; j_call: TRBJ2-7; cdr3_nt: TGTGCCAGCAGGAAACCCGGGACAGGTACTTGGGAGCAGTACTTC; cdr3_aa: CASRKPGTGTWEQYF
d_call: -; clone_size: -; cdr3_length: 16; v_call: TRBV2; j_call: TRBJ1-5; cdr3_nt: TGTGCCAGCAGTGAAGCGCACACAGATAGCAATCAGCCCCAGCATTTT; cdr3_aa: CASSEAHTDSNQPQHF
d_call: -; clone_size: once; cdr3_length: 14; v_call: TRBV7-9; j_call: TRBJ1-1; cdr3_nt: TGTGCCAGCAGCGCTCCGGGACAAAGGACTGAAGCTTTCTTT; cdr3_aa: CASSAPGQRTEAFF
d_call: -; clone_size: -; cdr3_length: 17; v_call: TRBV7-9; j_call: TRBJ1-2; cdr3_nt: TGTGCCAGCAGTCCAGGGACTATGGCTCTGGAGAACTATGGCTACACCTTC; cdr3_aa: CASSPGTMALENYGYTF
d_call: -; clone_size: few; cdr3_length: 14; v_call: TRBV6-1; j_call: TRBJ1-4; cdr3_nt: TGTGCCAGCAGTGAAGCTACAGGGTACGAAAAACTGTTTTTT; cdr3_aa: CASSEATGYEKLFF
d_call: -; clone_size: few; cdr3_length: 13; v_call: TRBV12-3/TRBV12-4; j_call: TRBJ2-2; cdr3_nt: TGTGCCAGCAGCCAGGGGCTCACCGGGGAGCTGTTTTTT; cdr3_aa: CASSQGLTGELFF
d_call: TRBD2; clone_size: once; cdr3_length: 16; v_call: TRBV9; j_call: TRBJ2-3; cdr3_nt: TGTGCCAGCAGCGTACGAGCGGGGGGACCCACAGATACGCAGTATTTT; cdr3_aa: CASSVRAGGPTDTQYF
d_call: -; clone_size: -; cdr3_length: 13; v_call: TRBV10-3; j_call: TRBJ2-2; cdr3_nt: TGTGCCATCAGTGAGGGGACACCCGGGGAGCTGTTTTTT; cdr3_aa: CAISEGTPGELFF
d_call: -; clone_size: -; cdr3_length: 14; v_call: TRBV7-9; j_call: TRBJ1-4; cdr3_nt: TGTGCCAGCAGCCGCGGGGCAGGGATGGAAAAACTGTTTTTT; cdr3_aa: CASSRGAGMEKLFF